These 32 T cell receptor beta chains were sequenced from one sample in a study of response to subunit inactivated influenza vaccine. TCRdb passed the RT-PCR reads through MiXCR, listing each CDR3 protein once. Among 540,000 or so distinct CDR3 sequences listed, 10% to 15% were seen once. The source material was PBMCs from blood, sampled roughly 45 days after vaccination. These receptors were collected from a man aged 50 to 59 who received an inactivated influenza vaccine.

This clonotype appeared a few times. The chain couples TRBV12-3 or TRBV12-4 to TRBJ1-2; 9 bases fit TRBD1. This CDR3 is 13 amino acids long. Trimming cost V 7 bases and J 5 bases; bases outside gene matches: 5. This CDR3 reads CASIRGTGYGYTF. The CDR3 nucleotides read TGTGCCAGCATCCGGGGGACAGGGTATGGCTACACCTTC.

This chain joins TRBV5-1 and TRBJ2-7; perhaps D is TRBD1 or TRBD2 (5 bases each). The ends were cut back, 3 bases at V and 0 bases at J, with 10 bases in the middle. Germline values: CDR1 SGHRS, CDR2 YFSETQ. CDR3 length equals 14 residues. DNA of the CDR3: TGCGCCAGCAGCTGGGGGTTCGTCTCCTACGAGCAGTACTTC. It specifies CASSWGFVSYEQYF.

This clonotype showed up just a few times. The chain joins TRBV20-1 to TRBJ2-1; the D gene is possibly TRBD2 (6 bases). The CDR3 extends over 13 amino acids. Trimming took 0 bases from V and 5 from J, leaving 8 bases between them. Germline V gives CDR1 DFQATT, CDR2 SNEGSKA (reference sequence). CDR3 nucleotide sequence: TGCAGTGCTAGAGAAGTAGCGGACAATGAGCAGTTCTTC. It specifies CSAREVADNEQFF.

The CDR3 sequence is CASSLAGQKQETQYF. The CDR3 DNA reads TGTGCCAGCAGCTTAGCGGGACAGAAGCAAGAGACCCAGTACTTC. The V gene is TRBV7-9, the J gene TRBJ2-5; 7 bases align to TRBD1. The CDR3 extends over 15 amino acids. Germline V gives CDR1 SEHNR, CDR2 FQNEAQ (reference sequence). Trimming removed 0 bases from V and 2 bases from J; junction bases left unmatched: 3.

V is TRBV10-3 and J is TRBJ2-2, with TRBD2 matching over 9 bases. V shed 6 bases, J shed 4 bases, and the junction held 3 bases outside the gene matches. The CDR3 runs 14 residues. The V gene's germline CDR1 is ENHRY and CDR2 SYGVKD. The CDR3 DNA reads TGTGCCATCAGGAGTAGCGGGAGCACCGGGGAGCTGTTTTTT. Protein product: CAIRSSGSTGELFF.

A few counts support this clonotype. V gene TRBV20-1 combines with J gene TRBJ2-1, with a weak D call TRBD2 (7 bases). V was clipped by 3 bases and J by 7 bases, with 16 bases between them. Germline V gives CDR1 DFQATT, CDR2 SNEGSKA (reference sequence). The CDR3 covers 14 residues. The CDR3 reads CSASGWRGRNEQFF. The CDR3 DNA sequence: TGCAGTGCTAGTGGTTGGCGGGGGCGGAATGAGCAGTTCTTC.

The chain combines TRBV20-1 with TRBJ1-4, with 10 bases fitting TRBD1. Germline values: CDR1 DFQATT, CDR2 SNEGSKA (reference sequence). This CDR3 spans 14 amino acids. Trimming took 6 bases from V and 8 from J; bases not matched to a gene: 9. CDR3 in amino acids: CSAWDGTGDEKLFF. The CDR3 DNA reads TGCAGTGCCTGGGACGGGACAGGGGACGAAAAACTGTTTTTT.

This chain connects TRBV24-1 to TRBJ2-3, with TRBD2 matching over 10 bases. V gave up 4 bases and J gave up 6 bases; unmatched junction bases: 6. This CDR3 region has 15 residues. Germline V gene lookup returns CDR1 KGHDR and CDR2 SFDVKD. The CDR3 sequence: CATSESGGATDTQYF. CDR3 bases: TGTGCCACCAGTGAGAGCGGGGGGGCAACTGATACGCAGTATTTT.

The V gene is TRBV3-1, the J gene TRBJ2-1; 9 bases line up with TRBD1. Trimming took 3 bases from V and 7 from J; bases not matched to a gene: 10. This CDR3 has 16 residues. Germline CDR1 and CDR2: LGHDT and YNNKEL (reference sequence). DNA for the CDR3: TGTGCCAGCAGCCAGTGGTCCGGAGGGACAGGGAATGAGCAGTTCTTC. Translating it yields CASSQWSGGTGNEQFF.

The chain employs TRBV29-1 and TRBJ2-7; D not certain. The CDR3 sequence is 12 residues long. Germline CDR1 SQVTM, CDR2 ANQGSEA. The V end was cut by 5 bases, the J end by 5 bases, with 13 bases between. The CDR3 DNA reads TGCAGCGTTTCATTTTTCCGGGACGAGCAGTACTTC. The encoded protein is CSVSFFRDEQYF.

This clonotype was observed a handful of times. The chain carries TRBV20-1 and TRBJ2-5, with no clear D. CDR1 DFQATT and CDR2 SNEGSKA come from the germline V gene (reference sequence). V lost 5 bases and J 7 bases, leaving 11 bases between the germline ends. The CDR3 consists of 11 residues. DNA of the CDR3: TGCAGTGCTCCCGGTGGTGGGACCCAGTACTTC. Residues: CSAPGGGTQYF.

There are a few counts of this clonotype. V gene TRBV7-9 combines with J gene TRBJ2-5; D is perhaps TRBD1 (6 bases). V shed 1 base and J shed 1 base, with 16 bases lying between them. In germline, CDR1 is SEHNR, CDR2 FQNEAQ (reference sequence). The CDR3 has 17 amino acids. For the CDR3, the DNA is TGTGCCAGCAGCTTAGGGACAGACTACCCCGTCCAAGAGACCCAGTACTTC. Translated, it gives CASSLGTDYPVQETQYF.

This rearrangement joins TRBV7-2 to TRBJ2-1; D remains ambiguous. The germline gives CDR1 SGHTA, CDR2 FQGNSA. V gave up 2 bases and J gave up 2 bases, with 10 bases separating them. This CDR3 is 15 amino acids long. The CDR3 nucleotides are TGTGCCAGCAGCTTATCTCGTGGGCCCTACAATGAGCAGTTCTTC. Amino acid sequence: CASSLSRGPYNEQFF.

The J gene is TRBJ2-5, the V gene TRBV7-3, with D perhaps TRBD2 (6 bases). The V end was cut by 0 bases, the J end by 0 bases, with 11 bases between. CDR1 and CDR2 from the germline V gene are SGHTA and FQGTGA. This CDR3 is built from 16 residues. The DNA for the CDR3 is TGTGCCAGCAGCTTAACAGGCGGGGTGTACCAAGAGACCCAGTACTTC. Protein product: CASSLTGGVYQETQYF. The variable domain in full, with the rest retrieved from reference TRBV7-3 and TRBJ2-5, is GAGVSQTPSNKVTEKGKYVELRCDPISGHTALYWYRQSLGQGPEFLIYFQGTGAADDSGLPNDRFFAVRPEGSVSTLKIQRTERGDSAVYLCASSLTGGVYQETQYFGPGTRLLVL.

The chain is built from TRBV5-1 and TRBJ2-7; D might be TRBD1 or TRBD2, each matching 5 bases. Trimming cost V 4 bases and J 2 bases, with 13 bases left between them. Germline CDR1 SGHRS, CDR2 YFSETQ. This CDR3 has 14 amino acids. CDR3 amino acids: CASSLGDGTYEQYF. The CDR3 nucleotides are TGCGCCAGCAGCCTGGGGGACGGGACCTACGAGCAGTACTTC.

The CDR3 nucleotides are TGTGCCAGCAGCGTTACTAGAGGGCCCTACAATGAGCAGTTCTTC. Its protein is CASSVTRGPYNEQFF. The rearrangement joins TRBV7-2 to TRBJ2-1, with a possible D match to TRBD2 (5 bases). CDR1 is SGHTA and CDR2 is FQGNSA in the germline V gene. There are 15 residues in the CDR3. V gave up 5 bases and J gave up 2 bases, with 13 bases separating them.

Only a few counts were recorded for this clonotype. The rearrangement uses TRBV5-1 and TRBJ2-3, with D hard to call. Per the germline V gene, CDR1 is SGHRS and CDR2 is YFSETQ. CDR3 length equals 15 residues. Trimming pared 0 bases from V and 0 bases from J, leaving 8 bases between. In DNA form, the CDR3 reads TGCGCCAGCAGCTTGGGGCAAGAGAGCACAGATACGCAGTATTTT. It codes for CASSLGQESTDTQYF.

J is TRBJ2-7 and V is TRBV9; TRBD1 matches at 8 bases. The CDR3 runs 12 residues. Germline trimming cut 3 bases from V and 9 bases from J; bases unmatched to any gene: 5. Per germline, CDR1 SGDLS and CDR2 YYNGEE. The CDR3 region has the DNA TGTGCCAGCAGCGCACCAGGGGGCGGGCAGTACTTC. This gives the protein CASSAPGGGQYF.

The rearrangement links TRBV25-1 to TRBJ2-1; 7 nucleotides line up with TRBD1. CDR1 is MGHDK and CDR2 is SYGVNS in the germline V gene. V trimming: 4 bases; J trimming: 1 base; junction bases outside the gene matches: 4. The CDR3 runs to 15 residues. The CDR3 DNA reads as TGTGCCAGCAGTGTGCCAGGGGGATCCTACAATGAGCAGTTCTTC. Translation gives CASSVPGGSYNEQFF.

The CDR3 region is CASSELLWEETQYF. The CDR3 DNA reads TGTGCCAGCAGTGAACTTCTGTGGGAGGAGACCCAGTACTTC. V is TRBV2 and J is TRBJ2-5, with D maybe TRBD2 (5 bases). The V end lost 2 bases, the J end lost 5 bases, and 12 bases lay between the germline ends. CDR3 length: 14 amino acids. Germline loops: CDR1 SNHLY, CDR2 FYNNEI. Full variable domain (rest looked up from reference TRBV2 and TRBJ2-5): EPEVTQTPSHQVTQMGQEVILRCVPISNHLYFYWYRQILGQKVEFLVSFYNNEISEKSEIFDDQFSVERPDGSNFTLKIRSTKLEDSAMYFCASSELLWEETQYFGPGTRLLVL.

This clonotype occurred many times. The chain uses TRBV5-8 and TRBJ2-7, with D uncertain. The CDR3 spans 13 residues. CDR1 is SGHTS, CDR2 YDEGEE, per germline. Trimming pared 6 bases from V and 2 bases from J, leaving 12 bases between. CDR3 sequence (DNA): TGTGCCAGCAATCCAGACTCCACCTACGAGCAGTACTTC. It codes for CASNPDSTYEQYF.

This clonotype has just a few counts. This chain connects TRBV20-1 to TRBJ2-7; tentative D call: TRBD1 (6 bases). The germline CDR1 and CDR2 sequences are DFQATT and SNEGSKA (reference sequence). Trimming took 2 bases from V and 10 from J, leaving 9 bases between them. CDR3 length: 10 residues. CDR3 DNA sequence: TGCAGTGCTAGAACAGGGAGCCAGTACTTC. This codes for CSARTGSQYF.

This rearrangement joins TRBV12-3 or TRBV12-4 to TRBJ1-1; D is unresolved. The V gene lost 6 bases and the J gene lost 1 base, with 6 bases spanning the gap. This CDR3 spans 12 amino acids. The CDR3 spells CASRGRNTEAFF. The CDR3 nucleotides are TGTGCCAGCAGAGGCAGGAACACTGAAGCTTTCTTT.

The chain links TRBV2 to TRBJ2-3; D gene uncertain. The V gene lost 6 bases and the J gene lost 3 bases, with 10 bases spanning the gap. CDR3 length: 13 residues. Germline CDR1 is SNHLY and CDR2 is FYNNEI. The DNA for the CDR3 is TGTGCCAGCAGCGGCACGAAAACAGATACGCAGTATTTT. Translated, it gives CASSGTKTDTQYF. Full variable domain (remainder filled in from reference TRBV2 and TRBJ2-3): EPEVTQTPSHQVTQMGQEVILRCVPISNHLYFYWYRQILGQKVEFLVSFYNNEISEKSEIFDDQFSVERPDGSNFTLKIRSTKLEDSAMYFCASSGTKTDTQYFGPGTRLTVL.

The chain recombines TRBV11-1 with TRBJ2-1, with D possibly matching TRBD1 (5 bases). This CDR3 comprises 16 residues. V lost 0 bases to trimming and J lost 0 bases, with 9 bases between them. Germline V lookup: CDR1 SGHAT, CDR2 FQDESV (reference sequence). The CDR3 reads CASSLAQGDSYNEQFF. CDR3 bases: TGTGCCAGCAGCTTAGCGCAGGGTGACTCCTACAATGAGCAGTTCTTC. The full variable domain, its missing parts supplied by reference TRBV11-1 and TRBJ2-1, is EAEVAQSPRYKITEKSQAVAFWCDPISGHATLYWYRQILGQGPELLVQFQDESVVDDSQLPKDRFSAERLKGVDSTLKIQPAELGDSAMYLCASSLAQGDSYNEQFFGPGTRLTVL.

The rearrangement uses TRBV7-8 and TRBJ2-7, with D perhaps TRBD2 (5 bases). The CDR3 is made up of 15 amino acids. From germline, CDR1 is SGHVS and CDR2 FQNEAQ. V lost 2 bases and J 2 bases, leaving 13 bases between the germline ends. Here the CDR3 reads CASSLRRLGAYEQYF. In DNA, the CDR3 is TGTGCCAGCAGCTTAAGGCGGCTCGGGGCCTACGAGCAGTACTTC.

This clonotype was recorded many times. The V and J genes are TRBV4-3 and TRBJ2-7; possibly TRBD1 for D (6 bases). V gave up 0 bases and J gave up 6 bases, with 18 bases separating them. Per germline, CDR1 LGHNA and CDR2 YSLEER. The length of the CDR3 is 16 residues. CDR3 in amino acids: CASSQEYGRDIGEQYF. DNA for the CDR3: TGCGCCAGCAGCCAAGAATATGGCAGGGACATCGGCGAGCAGTACTTC.

The table lists this clonotype with many counts. This rearrangement joins TRBV10-3 to TRBJ1-1; 7 positions match TRBD1. J lost 1 base, V lost 10 bases, and 3 bases had no gene match. Germline V gene sequence: CDR1 ENHRY, CDR2 SYGVKD. The CDR3 has 12 residues. CDR3 amino acids: CATGQPNTEAFF. DNA of the CDR3: TGTGCCACGGGACAGCCGAACACTGAAGCTTTCTTT.

For the CDR3, the DNA is TGCAGTGCTAGCCAGACAGTCAATGAGCAGTTCTTC. It specifies CSASQTVNEQFF. V usage is TRBV20-1 and J usage is TRBJ2-1; TRBD1 might be the D (5 bases). V lost 3 bases to trimming and J lost 6 bases, with 9 bases between them. CDR3 length: 12 amino acids. CDR1 DFQATT and CDR2 SNEGSKA come from the germline V gene (reference sequence).

This clonotype was recorded a few times. This CDR3 reads CASSRGTSGRYEQFF. As DNA, the CDR3 is TGTGCCAGCAGCCGGGGGACTAGCGGGAGGTATGAGCAGTTCTTC. The gene calls are TRBV7-2 and TRBJ2-1, with TRBD2 identical over 15 bases. CDR3 length equals 15 residues. V lost 5 bases, J lost 8 bases, and 4 bases stayed unmatched. Germline V gene lookup returns CDR1 SGHTA and CDR2 FQGNSA.

This chain links TRBV12-3 or TRBV12-4 with TRBJ1-5; 9 nucleotides align to TRBD1. The junction had 3 bases not matched to a gene; V was cut back by 6 bases and J by 3 bases. CDR3 length equals 14 residues. The DNA of the CDR3 is TGTGCCAGCAGAAGACAGGGGGACAATCAGCCCCAGCATTTT. Translating gives CASRRQGDNQPQHF.

This clonotype was counted many times. The chain carries TRBV24-1 and TRBJ1-6; 8 nucleotides match TRBD1. The CDR3 contains 17 residues. V dropped 4 bases and J dropped 8; count of bases not matched to a gene: 12. The germline V gene encodes CDR1 KGHDR and CDR2 SFDVKD. The CDR3 DNA is TGTGCCACCAGTGAAAAGACAGGGGAAACAGGTCATTCACCCCTCCACTTT. It specifies CATSEKTGETGHSPLHF.